This TCR beta chain was observed in a study of cytomegalovirus exposure and HLA in healthy donors. The PCR was carried out with 60 Vbeta primers and 13 Jbeta primers. Method: immunoSEQ multiplex PCR; TCRdb's copy keeps in-frame clones and lacks some. The sample shows roughly 100,000 clones, 85% of them seen only once. Study-wide points: The authors later found HLA-associated TCR beta chains more clonally expanded than equally common others.

In regard to this clone: Its antigen remains unknown.

With V trimmed by 5 bases and J by 0 bases, 14 bases remained unmatched. Per germline, CDR1 MGHRA and CDR2 YSYEKL. The CDR3 runs to 19 residues. Source material: PBMCs. This chain joins TRBV4-1 and TRBJ1-5, with TRBD1 matching over 9 bases. This clonotype was sampled from a young man in good health and CMV-seronegative. The CDR3 DNA sequence: TGCGCCAGCAGCGGGGAGGGACAGGGAGCTCTTCTTAGCAATCAGCCCCAGCATTTT. Its translation is CASSGEGQGALLSNQPQHF.